Here is one T cell receptor beta chain with its context. The study recruited people aged roughly 18 to 95 years across roughly 23 US areas. Participant-given clinical history determined each cohort assignment. Symptom resolution, clearance, or two negative PCRs marked donors in Cohort 3 as recovered. Assay used: immunoSEQ multiplex PCR; TCRdb lists only in-frame clones, some missing. The sample yields hundreds of thousands of clones, under 90% seen once. The data originate from a study of blood T cell repertoires in COVID-19. For the study at large: From T cells, B-cell-depleted T cells, or PBMCs came the material, which was cDNA or gDNA.

The CDR3 runs to 16 residues. V shed 5 bases, J shed 5 bases, and the junction held 14 bases outside the gene matches. Germline V gene sequence: CDR1 SSHAT, CDR2 FNYEAQ (reference sequence). The origin of this receptor is a man aged 40-55 years who had recovered from COVID-19. The sample comprised PBMCs or T cells enriched from blood (not recorded which). The rearrangement uses TRBV7-7 and TRBJ2-7; 8 bases align to TRBD2. The CDR3 sequence is CASSQGPAGVLDEQYF. The CDR3 coding sequence is TGTGCCAGCAGCCAAGGGCCAGCGGGAGTTTTGGACGAGCAGTACTTC. Full variable domain (remainder filled in from reference TRBV7-7 and TRBJ2-7): GAGVSQSPRYKVTKRGQDVTLRCDPISSHATLYWYQQALGQGPEFLTYFNYEAQPDKSGLPSDRFSAERPEGSISTLTIQRTEQRDSAMYRCASSQGPAGVLDEQYFGPGTRLTVT.